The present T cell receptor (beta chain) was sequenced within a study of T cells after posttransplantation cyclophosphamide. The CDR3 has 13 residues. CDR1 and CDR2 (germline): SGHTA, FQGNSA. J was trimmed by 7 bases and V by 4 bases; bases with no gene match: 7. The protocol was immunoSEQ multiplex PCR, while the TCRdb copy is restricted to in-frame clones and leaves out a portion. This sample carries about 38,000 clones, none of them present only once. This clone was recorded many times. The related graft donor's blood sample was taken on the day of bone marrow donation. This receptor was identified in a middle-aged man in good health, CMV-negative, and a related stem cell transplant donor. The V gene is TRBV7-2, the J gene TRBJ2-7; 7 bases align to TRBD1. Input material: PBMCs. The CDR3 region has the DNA TGTGCCAGCAGCTCCACAGGGGAGTGGGAGCAGTACTTC. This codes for CASSSTGEWEQYF.